At least ten counts were recorded for the clone carrying this T cell receptor beta chain. TCRdb passed the 5' RACE reads through MiXCR, listing each CDR3 protein once. The table includes some 22,000 distinct CDR3 sequences, about 4.4% detected once. The data originate from a study of spatial heterogeneity in lung cancer. Time point described: sample taken at primary tumor resection. Sequences were derived from PBMCs, sampled at surgery. The clonotype originates from a male donor with early-stage non-small cell lung cancer.

This CDR3 reads CASSYGGSTYNEQFF. The CDR3 bases are TGTGCCAGCAGTTACGGGGGCTCGACCTACAATGAGCAGTTCTTC. This chain uses TRBV6-2 or TRBV6-3 with TRBJ2-1, with D possibly matching TRBD1 (6 bases). The V gene lost 2 bases and the J gene lost 2 bases, with 10 bases spanning the gap. The germline V gene encodes CDR1 MNHEY and CDR2 SVGEGT. The CDR3 has 15 amino acids.